This is a list of T cell receptor beta chains from one sample in a study of CD4 T cells in relation to SARS-CoV-2 and coronaviruses. Produced via immunoSEQ multiplex PCR; TCRdb's table is partial and in-frame only. The data show about 36,000 clones, 70% to 85% seen once. Their antigens remain unidentified. Sequencing was carried out using memory CD4+ T cells from PBMCs, cultured in vitro. Every receptor here comes from an adult with COVID-19. Both conserved end residues are part of each CDR3. Each record gives: J gene, V gene, clone size, D gene, CDR3 protein, CDR3 DNA. A D gene is named only where the DNA matches it firmly. Part of the rows lack a size; the others show once, few, many or a class for expanded clones.

TRBJ2-3 | TRBV10-3 | - | - | CAISVSDTQYF | TGTGCCATCAGTGTTTCCGATACGCAGTATTTT
TRBJ1-4 | TRBV5-1 | - | TRBD1 | CASSLERPGQNNEKLFF | TGCGCCAGCAGCTTGGAACGTCCGGGACAGAATAATGAAAAACTGTTTTTT
TRBJ2-3 | TRBV28 | - | - | CASSSRFGSTDTQYF | TGTGCCAGCAGCTCCCGGTTCGGTAGCACAGATACGCAGTATTTT
TRBJ2-7 | TRBV11-2 | once | - | CASSLVLETYEQYF | TGTGCCAGCAGCCTAGTCCTGGAAACCTACGAGCAGTACTTC
TRBJ1-5 | TRBV2 | - | - | CASSYQGPQHF | TGTGCCAGCAGTTATCAGGGGCCCCAGCATTTT
TRBJ1-6 | TRBV7-2 | once | TRBD1 | CASSLTGESPLHF | TGTGCCAGCAGCTTGACAGGGGAATCACCCCTCCACTTT
TRBJ2-3 | TRBV19 | - | - | CASSVSGRTDTQYF | TGTGCCAGTAGTGTGAGCGGGCGCACAGATACGCAGTATTTT
TRBJ2-5 | TRBV7-7 | - | - | CASSSEVTDSQETQYF | TGTGCCAGCAGCTCAGAGGTGACAGACTCACAAGAGACCCAGTACTTC
TRBJ2-1 | TRBV7-2 | - | TRBD1 | CASSRTGGGNEQFF | TGTGCCAGCAGCAGGACAGGGGGGGGTAATGAGCAGTTCTTC
TRBJ2-7 | TRBV6-1 | - | TRBD2 | CASSVVVGRALVYEQYF | TGTGCCAGCAGTGTCGTTGTCGGGAGGGCCTTAGTCTACGAGCAGTACTTC
TRBJ2-1 | TRBV6-2/TRBV6-3 | - | - | CASSYSAGKFF | TGTGCCAGCAGTTACTCGGCAGGGAAGTTCTTC
TRBJ2-3 | TRBV2 | - | - | CASKRGTTDTQYF | TGTGCCAGCAAACGCGGGACCACAGATACGCAGTATTTT
TRBJ1-1 | TRBV7-3 | few | - | CASSRRDNTEAFF | TGTGCCAGCAGCCGCCGTGACAACACTGAAGCTTTCTTT
TRBJ2-3 | TRBV11-1 | - | - | CASSLAWQANTDTQYF | TGTGCCAGCAGCTTAGCGTGGCAAGCTAACACAGATACGCAGTATTTT
TRBJ1-2 | TRBV4-3 | - | - | CASSQDSGKVVYGYTF | TGCGCCAGCAGCCAAGATTCGGGGAAGGTTGTCTATGGCTACACCTTC
TRBJ2-2 | TRBV29-1 | few | - | CSVLTSFGLTGELFF | TGCAGCGTCCTGACATCTTTCGGTTTAACCGGGGAGCTGTTTTTT
TRBJ2-5 | TRBV5-1 | - | TRBD1 | CASSFSQGAGETQYF | TGCGCCAGCAGCTTTTCGCAGGGGGCTGGTGAGACCCAGTACTTC
TRBJ2-5 | TRBV6-6 | - | TRBD2 | CASRRLAGGPGETQYF | TGTGCCAGCAGACGACTAGCGGGAGGGCCGGGGGAGACCCAGTACTTC
TRBJ1-4 | TRBV3-1/TRBV3-2 | once | - | CASSQFGGNGEKLFF | TGTGCCAGCAGCCAATTCGGGGGTAACGGGGAAAAACTGTTTTTT
TRBJ1-2 | TRBV29-1 | once | TRBD1 | CSVDVSGQGYGYTF | TGCAGCGTTGATGTGTCGGGACAGGGTTATGGCTACACCTTC
TRBJ1-1 | TRBV19 | once | TRBD1 | CASSMRFQGGQDTEAFF | TGTGCCAGTAGTATGCGATTTCAGGGGGGACAGGACACTGAAGCTTTCTTT
TRBJ1-1 | TRBV4-1 | - | - | CASSQEYTEAFF | TGCGCCAGCAGCCAAGAATACACTGAAGCTTTCTTT
TRBJ2-1 | TRBV16 | medium-sized | TRBD2 | CASSQQRGRFDEQFF | TGTGCCAGCAGCCAGCAGCGGGGGCGGTTTGATGAGCAGTTCTTC
TRBJ2-5 | TRBV2 | - | TRBD2 | CASRWFTSDQETQYF | TGTGCCAGCCGGTGGTTTACTAGCGACCAAGAGACCCAGTACTTC
TRBJ1-1 | TRBV5-1 | once | - | CASSLALRSVAEAFF | TGCGCCAGCAGCTTGGCCTTACGATCGGTTGCTGAAGCTTTCTTT
TRBJ1-2 | TRBV6-5 | few | TRBD1 | CASSKTGHGYTF | TGTGCCAGCAGTAAGACAGGGCATGGCTACACCTTC